This entry concerns a single T cell receptor (beta chain). The germline gives CDR1 SGHRS, CDR2 YFSETQ. V trimming: 7 bases; J trimming: 4 bases; junction bases outside the gene matches: 7. This CDR3 is built from 13 residues. Each CDR3 protein is one row after TCRdb ran MiXCR on the RACE reads. The profile shows roughly 100,000 distinct CDR3 sequences, 10% to 15% of them singletons. The sample belongs to a study of human T cells and chemical hapten exposure. Documented time point: pre-sensitization, week 0. The treatment denotes: therapeutic diphenylcyclopropenone sensitization with weekly scalp DPC. The specimen comprised whole blood, sampled in connection with sensitization to the hapten diphenylcyclopropenone (DPC). This chain uses TRBV5-1 with TRBJ2-5; 7 bases match TRBD1. The sequence derives from a woman aged 50 to 65 with alopecia areata. Some clones in this sample may be carry-over from other donors' samples. CDR3 sequence: CASLGQASETQYF. The CDR3 DNA sequence: TGCGCCAGCCTTGGACAGGCCTCAGAGACCCAGTACTTC.